This T cell receptor beta chain was recorded in a study of blood T cell repertoires in COVID-19. The overall study: The origin of the acute and convalescent COVID-19 samples was the United States, Italy and Spain. In each case, the material was cDNA or gDNA derived from T cells, B-cell-depleted T cells, or PBMCs.

The table came from immunoSEQ multiplex PCR; TCRdb's copy has only in-frame clones and leaves some out. The table lists fewer than 90,000 clones, under 85% of them singletons. V was pared by 5 bases and J by 5 bases, with 14 bases between. The length of the CDR3 is 14 residues. Germline V gene sequence: CDR1 KGHSH, CDR2 LQKENI. The source is a man in his 60s with COVID-19, enrolled during active disease. Material for sequencing was peripheral blood. The chain employs TRBV18 and TRBJ2-3, with a possible D match to TRBD2 (5 bases). This CDR3 is CASSDGKGEDTQYF. CDR3 nucleotide sequence: TGTGCCAGCTCAGACGGGAAGGGAGAAGATACGCAGTATTTT.